The next 23 T cell receptor beta chains were all read from a single sample in a study of T-cell reconstitution after alpha-beta-depleted transplantation in children. TCRbeta library preparation incorporated unique molecular identifiers. TCRdb re-called the PCR reads with MiXCR, one entry per CDR3 protein. Of 500,000 to 650,000 distinct CDR3 sequences listed, 9.5% to 12% were seen once; the top ten hold approximately 15%. Here the sequenced sample was PBMCs, mostly from graft donor cells, taken 180 days after TCRalphabeta/CD19-depleted stem cell transplant. Receptors originate from a female patient aged 2-9 years who had a stem cell transplant for aplastic anemia, so the T cells may come from the graft donor.

The chain links TRBV12-3 or TRBV12-4 to TRBJ1-5; 10 bases map to TRBD1. CDR3 length: 16 residues. V shed 5 bases and J 6 bases; nucleotides not matched to a gene: 10. CDR3 in amino acids: CASSPRDRGVGQPQHF. CDR3 coding DNA: TGTGCCAGCAGTCCGAGGGACAGGGGCGTCGGTCAGCCCCAGCATTTT.

V usage is TRBV27 and J usage is TRBJ2-7; D is undetermined. The CDR3 has 14 amino acids. Germline lookup yields CDR1 MNHEY and CDR2 SMNVEV (reference sequence). Trimming removed 7 bases at V and 6 bases at J, with 19 bases between. CDR3 sequence reads: CASTSGPFSREQYF. The CDR3 DNA sequence: TGTGCCAGCACCTCCGGGCCCTTCTCGCGCGAGCAGTACTTC.

This clonotype was detected a few times. The chain has TRBV5-1 and TRBJ2-7; 8 bases fit TRBD1. Germline assignment: CDR1 SGHRS and CDR2 YFSETQ. With 4 bases clipped from V and 3 bases from J, the junction kept 9 bases outside the gene matches. This CDR3 region has 15 residues. The CDR3 DNA sequence: TGCGCCAGCAGCCGACAGGGGATAAGTGGCTACGAGCAGTACTTC. Encoded protein: CASSRQGISGYEQYF.

DNA of the CDR3: TGTGCCAGCAGTCCACGCACCGGGACAGGCTATCATTACGAGCAGTACGTC. Translating gives CASSPRTGTGYHYEQYV. V is TRBV27 and J is TRBJ2-7; TRBD1 agrees at 8 bases. Germline values: CDR1 MNHEY, CDR2 SMNVEV (reference sequence). The V gene end was trimmed by 5 bases and the J gene end by 4 bases; junction bases not matched to a gene: 16. CDR3 length: 17 residues.

This clonotype came up a few times. The gene calls are TRBV9 and TRBJ2-2; no reliable D call. V lost 3 bases and J 7 bases, leaving 10 bases between the germline ends. Germline loops: CDR1 SGDLS, CDR2 YYNGEE. The CDR3 runs 13 residues. CDR3 nucleotide sequence: TGTGCCAGCAGCGCCAAAGGTGGCGGGGAGCTGTTTTTT. Its translation: CASSAKGGGELFF.

The sample holds a few counts of this clonotype. The V and J genes are TRBV20-1 and TRBJ1-1, with D tentatively TRBD1 (6 bases). With 4 bases removed from V and 8 bases from J, the gap between germline ends came to 8 bases. Germline CDR1 reads DFQATT; CDR2 reads SNEGSKA (reference sequence). CDR3 length: 10 residues. CDR3 nucleotides: TGCAGTGCTACCGGGACAGAAGCTTTCTTT. This encodes CSATGTEAFF.

This clonotype was picked up a small number of times. The genes are TRBV5-6 and TRBJ2-7; D gene unclear. The germline V and J ends were trimmed by 6 bases and 2 bases, with 18 bases remaining between them. The CDR3 runs to 15 residues. Germline V CDR1 and CDR2: SGHDT, YYEEEE. This CDR3 is CASTPVGKRTYEQYF. The DNA for the CDR3 is TGTGCCAGCACCCCCGTGGGGAAGAGGACCTACGAGCAGTACTTC.

J is TRBJ2-7 and V is TRBV5-1; D not resolved. The CDR3 sequence is 14 residues long. Trimming removed 0 bases at V and 6 bases at J, with 13 bases between. CDR1 is SGHRS, CDR2 YFSETQ, per germline. CDR3 bases: TGCGCCAGCAGCTTGGAGGTCAGCTCCAGCGAGCAGTACTTC. Its translation: CASSLEVSSSEQYF. Together with reference TRBV5-1 and TRBJ2-7, the CDR3 gives the full variable domain: KAGVTQTPRYLIKTRGQQVTLSCSPISGHRSVSWYQQTPGQGLQFLFEYFSETQRNKGNFPGRFSGRQFSNSRSEMNVSTLELGDSALYLCASSLEVSSSEQYFGPGTRLTVT.

This clonotype was picked up a small number of times. The gene calls are TRBV12-3 or TRBV12-4 and TRBJ2-7; D is uncertain. CDR3 length equals 13 residues. The germline V and J ends were trimmed by 2 bases and 6 bases, with 11 bases remaining between them. The DNA of the CDR3 is TGTGCCAGCAGTTTAAAGGGTCGGCTCGAGCAGTACGTC. Protein product: CASSLKGRLEQYV.

The V gene is TRBV6-1, the J gene TRBJ2-1, with TRBD2 matching 11 bases. With 7 bases clipped from V and 9 bases from J, the junction kept 11 bases outside the gene matches. Per the germline V gene, CDR1 is MNHNS and CDR2 is SASEGT. The CDR3 runs to 15 residues. The CDR3 region has the DNA TGTGCCAGCACCCGAGGTAGCGGGAGGGCCAGTGAGCAGTTCTTC. It specifies CASTRGSGRASEQFF.

V usage is TRBV20-1 and J usage is TRBJ2-3; a weak D match, TRBD1 (6 bases). V shed 5 bases and J shed 4 bases, with 10 bases lying between them. The CDR3 totals 12 residues. Germline V gives CDR1 DFQATT, CDR2 SNEGSKA (reference sequence). CDR3 nucleotide sequence: TGCAGTGCTCGACAGGCCCCAGATACGCAGTATTTT. As protein: CSARQAPDTQYF.

The J gene is TRBJ2-7, the V gene TRBV10-3, with 9 bases matching TRBD2. The length of the CDR3 is 16 residues. CDR1 ENHRY and CDR2 SYGVKD come from the germline V gene. Unmatched junction bases numbered 8, after V lost 3 bases and J lost 2 bases. As DNA, the CDR3 is TGTGCCATCAGTGACCCTGGGACTAGCCTCCCCTACGAGCAGTACGTC. Translating gives CAISDPGTSLPYEQYV.

This clonotype was counted between two and nine times. The chain carries TRBV5-1 and TRBJ2-2, with a tentative D call TRBD2 (6 bases). Looked up from germline, CDR1 is SGHRS and CDR2 is YFSETQ. The CDR3 is 11 residues long. CDR3 region: CAARGTGELFF. Here the CDR3 DNA reads TGCGCAGCTCGGGGGACCGGGGAGCTGTTTTTT.

The rearrangement uses TRBV7-8 and TRBJ2-7, with D perhaps matching TRBD2 (5 bases). This CDR3 is built from 13 residues. CDR1 is SGHVS and CDR2 is FQNEAQ in the germline V gene. V shed 7 bases and J shed 2 bases, with 12 bases lying between them. CDR3 nucleotide sequence: TGTGCCAGCACCATCGGGGAAACCTACGAGCAGTACGTC. Its translation: CASTIGETYEQYV.

This clonotype was found a few times. The V call is TRBV15, the J call TRBJ2-6, with unresolved D. The CDR3 loop spans 18 amino acids. Trimming removed 0 bases from V and 2 bases from J, with 14 bases in between. The germline V gene encodes CDR1 LNHNV and CDR2 YYDKDF (reference sequence). In DNA, the CDR3 is TGTGCCACCAGCAGAGATGAGCTAGGTAACCCTGGGGCCAACGTCCTGACTTTC. It encodes CATSRDELGNPGANVLTF.

The chain couples TRBV27 to TRBJ2-1, with D unclear. The ends were cut back, 0 bases at V and 4 bases at J, with 16 bases in the middle. The germline V gene has CDR1 MNHEY and CDR2 SMNVEV (reference sequence). The CDR3 length is 17 residues. The CDR3 DNA sequence: TGTGCCAGCAGTTTATCGGCACCCCGGCGTGAGTACAATGAGCAGTTCTTC. It yields the protein CASSLSAPRREYNEQFF.

CDR3 sequence (DNA): TGCAGCCCCGACAGGGGATTTACTAATGAAAAACTGTTTTTT. This gives the protein CSPDRGFTNEKLFF. The chain has TRBV20-1 and TRBJ1-4; 8 nucleotides line up with TRBD1. Germline-derived CDR1 and CDR2 are DFQATT and SNEGSKA (reference sequence). The CDR3 contains 14 residues.

The rearrangement joins TRBV27 to TRBJ2-4, with D uncertain. Germline V gene sequence: CDR1 MNHEY, CDR2 SMNVEV (reference sequence). The V end lost 5 bases, the J end lost 1 base, and 12 bases lay between the germline ends. The CDR3 is 15 amino acids. The CDR3 DNA follows: TGTGCCAGCAGTCCCTTTTTGCGGGCCAAAAACATTCAGTACTTC. Encoded protein: CASSPFLRAKNIQYF.

This clonotype showed up just a few times. The V and J genes are TRBV12-3 or TRBV12-4 and TRBJ2-2, with D perhaps TRBD1 (6 bases). There are 15 residues in the CDR3. V was shortened by 5 bases and J by 7 bases, with 17 bases between the two germline ends. The CDR3 DNA is TGTGCCAGCAGTCCCCAGGGGATCGGGGTCGGGGAGCTGTTTTTT. Translation gives CASSPQGIGVGELFF.

This clonotype was detected a few times. J is TRBJ2-3 and V is TRBV4-1; D uncertain. The V gene lost 1 base and the J gene lost 3 bases, with 8 bases spanning the gap. Germline V CDR1 and CDR2: MGHRA, YSYEKL. CDR3 size: 14 residues. The CDR3 DNA sequence: TGCGCCAGCAGCCAAGTTGACGGGACAGATACGCAGTATTTT. Encoded protein: CASSQVDGTDTQYF.

The sample holds a few counts of this clonotype. The gene calls are TRBV7-2 and TRBJ1-5; weak D call: TRBD1 (5 bases). The CDR3 covers 15 residues. From germline, CDR1 is SGHTA and CDR2 FQGNSA. The germline V and J ends were trimmed by 1 base and 1 base, with 8 bases remaining between them. CDR3 sequence: CASSLVEGSNQPQHF. In nucleotides, the CDR3 is TGTGCCAGCAGCTTAGTAGAGGGGAGCAATCAGCCCCAGCATTTT.

This clonotype was found a few times. The rearrangement joins TRBV29-1 to TRBJ2-7; a weak D match, TRBD2 (5 bases). The CDR3 is made up of 14 amino acids. CDR1 is SQVTM and CDR2 is ANQGSEA in the germline V gene. The V end was cut by 1 base, the J end by 3 bases, with 13 bases between. DNA for the CDR3: TGCAGCGTTGAAGTAATGGGCGCGGGCTACGAGCAGTACTTC. Protein product: CSVEVMGAGYEQYF.

The chain joins TRBV20-1 to TRBJ2-7, with 10 nucleotides matching TRBD2. Germline values: CDR1 DFQATT, CDR2 SNEGSKA (reference sequence). Trimming took 2 bases from V and 2 from J; bases not matched to a gene: 3. The CDR3 consists of 14 residues. The CDR3 coding sequence is TGCAGTGCTAGAACAGCGGGAGGGCCCTACGAGCAGTACTTC. Translated: CSARTAGGPYEQYF.